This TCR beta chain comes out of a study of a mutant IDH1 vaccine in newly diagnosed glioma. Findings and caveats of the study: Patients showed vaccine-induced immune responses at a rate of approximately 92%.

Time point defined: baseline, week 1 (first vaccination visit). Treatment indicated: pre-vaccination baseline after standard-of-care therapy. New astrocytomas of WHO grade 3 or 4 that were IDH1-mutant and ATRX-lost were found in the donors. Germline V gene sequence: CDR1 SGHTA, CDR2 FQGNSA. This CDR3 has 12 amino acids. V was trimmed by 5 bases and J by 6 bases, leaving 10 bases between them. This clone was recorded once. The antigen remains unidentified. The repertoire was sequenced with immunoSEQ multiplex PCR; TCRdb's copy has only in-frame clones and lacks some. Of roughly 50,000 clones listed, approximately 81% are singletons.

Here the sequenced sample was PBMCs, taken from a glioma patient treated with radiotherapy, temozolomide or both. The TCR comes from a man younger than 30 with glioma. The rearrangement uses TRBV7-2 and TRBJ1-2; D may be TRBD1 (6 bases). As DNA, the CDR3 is TGTGCCAGCAGCAAACAGGGTGATGGCTACACCTTC. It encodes CASSKQGDGYTF.